The sequence of this TCR beta chain was determined in a study of T cell responses to AZD1222 COVID-19 vaccine. Study-level points and caveats: Samples come after the peak T cell response, not at day 14. Vaccination with two AZD1222 doses was followed by a rise in Spike-specific TCR breadth and depth.

Germline assignment: CDR1 SGHTA and CDR2 FQGTGA. V lost 5 bases to trimming and J lost 4 bases, with 12 bases between them. CDR3 length equals 14 residues. Assay: immunoSEQ multiplex PCR; the TCRdb copy retains only in-frame clones and omits some. Of about 96,000 clones in the sample, around 89% were seen once. Concerning this clone itself: Its antigen is unknown.

The chain recombines TRBV7-3 with TRBJ2-4; D perhaps matches TRBD2 (5 bases). This TCR was sampled from an adult in good health. The sequences come from peripheral blood, collected on day 0 of AZD1222 vaccination. In DNA form, the CDR3 reads TGTGCCAGCAGCCTCGGACTGGGGAAAAACATTCAGTACTTC. Amino acids: CASSLGLGKNIQYF.